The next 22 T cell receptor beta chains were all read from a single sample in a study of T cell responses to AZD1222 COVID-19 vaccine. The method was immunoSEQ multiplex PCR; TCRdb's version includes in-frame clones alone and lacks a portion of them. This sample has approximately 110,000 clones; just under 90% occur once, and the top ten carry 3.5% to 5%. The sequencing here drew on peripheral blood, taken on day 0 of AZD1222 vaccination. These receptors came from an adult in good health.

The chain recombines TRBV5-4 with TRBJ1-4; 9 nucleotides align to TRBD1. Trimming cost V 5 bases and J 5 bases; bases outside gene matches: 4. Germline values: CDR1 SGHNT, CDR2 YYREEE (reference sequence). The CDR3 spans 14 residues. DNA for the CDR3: TGTGCCAGCAGTGGACAGGGGAGGAATGAAAAACTGTTTTTT. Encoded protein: CASSGQGRNEKLFF.

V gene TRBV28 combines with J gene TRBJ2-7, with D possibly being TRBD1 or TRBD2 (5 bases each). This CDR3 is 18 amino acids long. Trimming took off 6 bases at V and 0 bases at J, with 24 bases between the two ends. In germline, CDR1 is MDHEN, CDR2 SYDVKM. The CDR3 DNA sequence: TGTGCCAGCAGAGGGATAGCAACCGGGACGGTGAGCTCCTACGAGCAGTACTTC. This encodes CASRGIATGTVSSYEQYF.

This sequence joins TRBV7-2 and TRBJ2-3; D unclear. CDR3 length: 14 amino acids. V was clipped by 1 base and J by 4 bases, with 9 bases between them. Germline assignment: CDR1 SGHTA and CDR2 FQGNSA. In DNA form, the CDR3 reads TGTGCCAGCAGCTTAGTATTAGAAGCAGATACGCAGTATTTT. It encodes CASSLVLEADTQYF.

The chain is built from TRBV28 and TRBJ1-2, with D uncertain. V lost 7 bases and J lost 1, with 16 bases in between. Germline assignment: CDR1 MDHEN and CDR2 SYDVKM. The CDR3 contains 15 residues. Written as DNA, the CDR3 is TGTGCCAGCAAGAGGGCAGCTGAGTTTAACTATGGCTACACCTTC. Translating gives CASKRAAEFNYGYTF.

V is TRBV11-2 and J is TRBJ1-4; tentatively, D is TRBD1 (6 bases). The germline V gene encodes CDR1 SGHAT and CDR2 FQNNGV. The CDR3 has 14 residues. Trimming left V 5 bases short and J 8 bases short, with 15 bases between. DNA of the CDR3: TGTGCCAGCAGCCTCGGACAGTCGAACGAAAAACTGTTTTTT. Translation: CASSLGQSNEKLFF.

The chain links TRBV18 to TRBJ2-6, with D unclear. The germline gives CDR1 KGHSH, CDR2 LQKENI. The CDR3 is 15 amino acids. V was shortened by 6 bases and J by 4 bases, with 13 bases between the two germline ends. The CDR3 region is CASSWGRTGANVLTF. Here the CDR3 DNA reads TGTGCCAGCTCGTGGGGAAGGACCGGGGCCAACGTCCTGACTTTC.

CDR3 sequence: CASSRLTNQPQHF. The CDR3, as DNA: TGTGCCAGCAGCCGACTAACGAACCAGCCCCAGCATTTT. V usage is TRBV3-1 (or the pseudogene TRBV3-2) and J usage is TRBJ1-5; no clear D. Deletions cut 4 bases from V and 7 bases from J, with 11 bases between. This CDR3 is 13 amino acids long. From germline, CDR1 is LGHDT and CDR2 YNNKEL (reference sequence).

The CDR3 sequence is CASSPPGDYGYTF. The DNA of the CDR3 is TGTGCCAGCTCACCACCAGGGGACTATGGCTACACCTTC. The V call is TRBV18, the J call TRBJ1-2; TRBD1 is a possible D gene (5 bases). The CDR3 extends over 13 amino acids. Germline V gene data show CDR1 as KGHSH and CDR2 as LQKENI. Trimming shortened V by 0 bases and J by 3 bases, and 5 bases separated the two germline ends.

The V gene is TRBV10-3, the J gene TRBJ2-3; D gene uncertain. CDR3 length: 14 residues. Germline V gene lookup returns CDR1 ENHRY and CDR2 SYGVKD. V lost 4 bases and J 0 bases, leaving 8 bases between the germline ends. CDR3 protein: CAISAGGSTDTQYF. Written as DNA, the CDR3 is TGTGCCATCAGTGCTGGCGGCAGCACAGATACGCAGTATTTT.

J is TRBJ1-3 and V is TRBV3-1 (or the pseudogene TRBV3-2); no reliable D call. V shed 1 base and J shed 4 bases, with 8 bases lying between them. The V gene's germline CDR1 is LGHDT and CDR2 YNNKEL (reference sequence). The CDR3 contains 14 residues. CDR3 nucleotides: TGTGCCAGCAGCCAAGGGGTTTTAGGAAACACCATATATTTT. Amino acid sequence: CASSQGVLGNTIYF.

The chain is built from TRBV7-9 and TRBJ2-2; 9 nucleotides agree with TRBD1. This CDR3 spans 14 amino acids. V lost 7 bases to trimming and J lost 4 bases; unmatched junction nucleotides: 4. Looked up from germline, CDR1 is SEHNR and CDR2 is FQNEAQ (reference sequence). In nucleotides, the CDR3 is TGTGCCAGCAACAGGGACAGGGTCACCGGGGAGCTGTTTTTT. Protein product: CASNRDRVTGELFF.

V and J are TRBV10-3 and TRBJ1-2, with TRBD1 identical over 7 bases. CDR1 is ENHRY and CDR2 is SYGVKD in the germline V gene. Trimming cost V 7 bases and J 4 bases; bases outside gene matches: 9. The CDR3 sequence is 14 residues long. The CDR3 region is CAITEVDRAYGYTF. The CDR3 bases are TGTGCCATCACCGAGGTTGACAGGGCCTATGGCTACACCTTC.

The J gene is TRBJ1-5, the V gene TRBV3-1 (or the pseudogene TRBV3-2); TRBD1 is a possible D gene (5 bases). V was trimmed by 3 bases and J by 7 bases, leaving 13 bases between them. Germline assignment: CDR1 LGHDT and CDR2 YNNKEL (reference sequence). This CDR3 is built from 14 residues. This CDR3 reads CASSQDTTRQPQHF. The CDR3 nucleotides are TGTGCCAGCAGCCAGGACACGACAAGACAGCCCCAGCATTTT.

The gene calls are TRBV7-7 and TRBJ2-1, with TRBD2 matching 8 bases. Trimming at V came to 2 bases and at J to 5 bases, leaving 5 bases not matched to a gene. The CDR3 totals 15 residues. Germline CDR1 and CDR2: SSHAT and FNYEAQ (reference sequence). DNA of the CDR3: TGTGCCAGCAGCTTAATCCCGGGAGGGGACAATGAGCAGTTCTTC. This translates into CASSLIPGGDNEQFF.

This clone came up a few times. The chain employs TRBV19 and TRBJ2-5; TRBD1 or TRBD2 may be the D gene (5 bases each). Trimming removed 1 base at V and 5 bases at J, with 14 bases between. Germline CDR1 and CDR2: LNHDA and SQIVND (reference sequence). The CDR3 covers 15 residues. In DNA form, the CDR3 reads TGTGCCAGTAGTATAGGAGGGACGCCAACGGAGACCCAGTACTTC. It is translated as CASSIGGTPTETQYF.

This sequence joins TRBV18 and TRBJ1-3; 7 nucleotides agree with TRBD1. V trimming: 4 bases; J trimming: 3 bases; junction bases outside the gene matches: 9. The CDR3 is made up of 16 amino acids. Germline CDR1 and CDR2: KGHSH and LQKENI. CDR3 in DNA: TGTGCCAGCTCACTATACGACAGGGCCGGTGGAAACACCATATATTTT. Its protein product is CASSLYDRAGGNTIYF.

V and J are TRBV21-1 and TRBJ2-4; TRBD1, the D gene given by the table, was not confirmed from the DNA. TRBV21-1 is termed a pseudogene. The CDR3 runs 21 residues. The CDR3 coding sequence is TGTGCCAGCAGCCGGCCCGGTGGTGGGGACAGGGGGCTCCAGGCCAAAAACATTCAGTACTTC. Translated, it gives CASSRPGGGDRGLQAKNIQYF.

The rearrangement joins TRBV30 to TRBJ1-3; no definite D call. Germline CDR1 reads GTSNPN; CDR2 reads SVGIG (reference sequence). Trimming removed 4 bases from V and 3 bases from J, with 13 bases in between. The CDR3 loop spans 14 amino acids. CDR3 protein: CAWTTGQNGNTIYF. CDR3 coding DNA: TGTGCCTGGACCACTGGGCAGAATGGAAACACCATATATTTT.

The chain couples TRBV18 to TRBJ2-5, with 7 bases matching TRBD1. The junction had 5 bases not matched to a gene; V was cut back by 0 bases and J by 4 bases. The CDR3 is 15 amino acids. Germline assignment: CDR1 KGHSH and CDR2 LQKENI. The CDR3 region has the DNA TGTGCCAGCTCACCACCGGGACAGCAAGGAGAGACCCAGTACTTC. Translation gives CASSPPGQQGETQYF.

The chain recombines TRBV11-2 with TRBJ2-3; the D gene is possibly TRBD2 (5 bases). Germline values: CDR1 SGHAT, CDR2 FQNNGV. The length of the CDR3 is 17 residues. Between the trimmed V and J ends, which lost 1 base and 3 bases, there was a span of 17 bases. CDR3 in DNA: TGTGCCAGCAGCTTAGGACGTGGCACTAGTTATACAGATACGCAGTATTTT. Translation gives CASSLGRGTSYTDTQYF.

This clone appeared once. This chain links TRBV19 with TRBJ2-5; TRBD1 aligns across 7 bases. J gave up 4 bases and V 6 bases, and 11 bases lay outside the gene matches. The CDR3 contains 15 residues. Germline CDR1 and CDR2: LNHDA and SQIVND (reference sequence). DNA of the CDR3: TGTGCCAGTAGGCCCCAATGGGACAGACGAGAGACCCAGTACTTC. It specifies CASRPQWDRRETQYF.

CDR3 in amino acids: CASSFRRHNEKLFF. Written as DNA, the CDR3 is TGTGCCAGCAGTTTCCGCAGGCATAATGAAAAACTGTTTTTT. This chain uses TRBV28 with TRBJ1-4; D not resolved. This CDR3 has 14 amino acids. Germline CDR1 and CDR2: MDHEN and SYDVKM. V dropped 3 bases and J dropped 4 bases, with 9 bases sitting between them.